This T cell receptor (beta chain) was recovered during a study of T cell responses to AZD1222 COVID-19 vaccine. Regarding the study as a whole: Clonal diversity was possibly underestimated; the donors were predominantly white British and more often female.

Libraries were prepared by immunoSEQ multiplex PCR; TCRdb keeps only in-frame clonotypes and omits some of them. The sample lists 200,000 or so clones, roughly 91% occurring once. For this clone: Its antigen is undetermined.

The CDR3 spans 15 residues. Germline V lookup: CDR1 SNHLY, CDR2 FYNNEI. Trimming left V 4 bases short and J 0 bases short, with 10 bases between. Sequenced material: peripheral blood, taken on day 0 of MenACWY control vaccination. The clonotype comes from an adult in good health. The rearrangement uses TRBV2 and TRBJ1-3; D unclear. Here the CDR3 DNA reads TGTGCCAGCAGTGGTTACTTAGCCTCTGGAAACACCATATATTTT. Amino acids: CASSGYLASGNTIYF. The entire variable domain, with the rest obtained from reference TRBV2 and TRBJ1-3, is as follows: EPEVTQTPSHQVTQMGQEVILRCVPISNHLYFYWYRQILGQKVEFLVSFYNNEISEKSEIFDDQFSVERPDGSNFTLKIRSTKLEDSAMYFCASSGYLASGNTIYFGEGSWLTVV.